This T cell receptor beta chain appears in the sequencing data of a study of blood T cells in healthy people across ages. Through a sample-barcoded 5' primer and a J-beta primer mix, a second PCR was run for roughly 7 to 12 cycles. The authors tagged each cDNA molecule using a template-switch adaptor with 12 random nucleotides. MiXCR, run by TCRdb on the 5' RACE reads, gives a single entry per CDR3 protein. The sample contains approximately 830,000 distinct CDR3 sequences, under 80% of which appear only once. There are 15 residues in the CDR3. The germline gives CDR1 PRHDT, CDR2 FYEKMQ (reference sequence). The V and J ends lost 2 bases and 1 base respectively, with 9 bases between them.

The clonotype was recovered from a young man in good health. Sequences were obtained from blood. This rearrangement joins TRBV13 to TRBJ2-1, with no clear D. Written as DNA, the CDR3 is TGTGCCAGCAGCTTAAAGGTGTTATCCTACAATGAGCAGTTCTTC. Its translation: CASSLKVLSYNEQFF.